Each of the 28 T cell receptor beta chains below was sequenced from the same sample in a study of blood T cell repertoires in COVID-19 (TCRdb year 2020). Preparation of the library involved the immunoSEQ multiplex PCR assay. TCRdb carries this immuneACCESS record with in-frame sequences only. Its versions omit some clonotypes, under half of them owing to an unresolved V gene in the studies checked, with the rest unexplained. In all, the sample holds a few hundred thousand clones, and approximately 90% of those were seen once. 8% to 9.5% of the sample is in the top ten clones. Sequencing input: PBMCs or T cells enriched from blood (not recorded which). The receptors here all came from a woman aged 55-75 years who had recovered from COVID-19.

This chain connects TRBV6-5 to TRBJ1-1; the match to TRBD1 covers 7 bases. This CDR3 spans 14 amino acids. Germline V gives CDR1 MNHEY, CDR2 SVGAGI. The V gene end was trimmed by 2 bases and the J gene end by 1 base; junction bases not matched to a gene: 1. The CDR3 loop reads CASSYRTGNTEAFF. The CDR3 region has the DNA TGTGCCAGCAGTTACCGGACAGGGAACACTGAAGCTTTCTTT.

This sequence joins TRBV6-2 or TRBV6-3 and TRBJ2-3; a weak D match, TRBD2 (7 bases). The CDR3 loop spans 14 amino acids. The germline gives CDR1 MNHEY, CDR2 SVGEGT. V was trimmed by 2 bases and J by 3 bases, leaving 9 bases between them. The CDR3 loop is CASSYGGATDTQYF. In DNA form, the CDR3 reads TGTGCCAGCAGTTACGGGGGGGCTACAGATACGCAGTATTTT.

This chain uses TRBV4-1 with TRBJ2-1; tentatively, D is TRBD2 (5 bases). Germline V lookup: CDR1 MGHRA, CDR2 YSYEKL. V dropped 1 base and J dropped 0 bases, with 16 bases sitting between them. The CDR3 runs 18 residues. The CDR3 nucleotides are TGCGCCAGCAGCCAAGGGGTAGAGCGGTTTGGCTCCTACAATGAGCAGTTCTTC. It translates to CASSQGVERFGSYNEQFF.

As DNA, the CDR3 is TGCGCCAGCAGCCAAGATAGGGAGGCCCGGGCCACTGGAAACACCATATATTTT. Its protein product is CASSQDREARATGNTIYF. The chain has TRBV4-1 and TRBJ1-3; D is unclear. Germline V gene sequence: CDR1 MGHRA, CDR2 YSYEKL. With 0 bases removed from V and 2 bases from J, the gap between germline ends came to 17 bases. The CDR3 extends over 18 amino acids.

As DNA, the CDR3 is TGTGCCAGCTCATCATACAATGAGCAGTTCTTC. It encodes CASSSYNEQFF. The genes are TRBV18 and TRBJ2-1; D remains unclear. Germline V gene sequence: CDR1 KGHSH, CDR2 LQKENI. V was trimmed by 5 bases and J by 4 bases, leaving 3 bases between them. CDR3 length equals 11 residues.

This chain connects TRBV5-1 to TRBJ1-6, with D perhaps TRBD1 (6 bases). The CDR3 contains 20 residues. The V gene lost 0 bases and the J gene lost 0 bases, with 19 bases spanning the gap. From germline, CDR1 is SGHRS and CDR2 YFSETQ. CDR3 protein: CASSLVGGTAGSSYNSPLHF. The CDR3 DNA follows: TGCGCCAGCAGCTTGGTAGGGGGAACTGCAGGGAGCTCCTATAATTCACCCCTCCACTTT. Combining the CDR3 with reference TRBV5-1 and TRBJ1-6 gives the whole variable domain KAGVTQTPRYLIKTRGQQVTLSCSPISGHRSVSWYQQTPGQGLQFLFEYFSETQRNKGNFPGRFSGRQFSNSRSEMNVSTLELGDSALYLCASSLVGGTAGSSYNSPLHFGNGTRLTVT.

CDR3 loop: CASSMGRGWNSPLHF. CDR3 sequence (DNA): TGTGCCAGTAGTATGGGTAGGGGTTGGAATTCACCCCTCCACTTT. The rearrangement uses TRBV19 and TRBJ1-6; TRBD1 is a possible D gene (5 bases). This CDR3 contains 15 residues. Trimming pared 3 bases from V and 7 bases from J, leaving 13 bases between. CDR1 and CDR2 (germline): LNHDA, SQIVND (reference sequence).

The rearrangement uses TRBV12-3 or TRBV12-4 and TRBJ1-4; 9 positions match TRBD1. CDR3 length: 13 residues. V lost 6 bases to trimming and J lost 8 bases; unmatched junction nucleotides: 4. CDR3: CASSGQGREKLFF. The CDR3 DNA reads TGTGCCAGCAGCGGACAGGGGAGGGAAAAACTGTTTTTT.

The V gene is TRBV6-2 or TRBV6-3, the J gene TRBJ2-7; 7 bases are a match to TRBD1. CDR1 MNHEY and CDR2 SVGEGT come from the germline V gene. The CDR3 has 15 residues. The V and J ends lost 2 bases and 0 bases, in that order; junction bases with no gene match: 4. This chain's CDR3 is CASSYPRGFSYEQYF. The CDR3, as DNA: TGTGCCAGCAGTTACCCCAGGGGGTTCTCCTACGAGCAGTACTTC.

This chain's CDR3 is CASSLESAGDTGELFF. CDR3 DNA: TGCGCCAGCAGCTTGGAGTCGGCGGGAGATACCGGGGAGCTGTTTTTT. The rearrangement uses TRBV5-1 and TRBJ2-2, with 7 bases matching TRBD2. This CDR3 spans 16 amino acids. Germline values: CDR1 SGHRS, CDR2 YFSETQ. With 0 bases clipped from V and 5 bases from J, the junction kept 7 bases outside the gene matches.

Turning to this clone: The same CDR3 is also encoded by other DNA sequences in this sample. This chain joins TRBV2 and TRBJ1-5, with D possibly being TRBD1 (5 bases). Deletions cut 3 bases from V and 2 bases from J, with 5 bases between. From germline, CDR1 is SNHLY and CDR2 FYNNEI. The CDR3 totals 13 residues. CDR3 DNA sequence: TGTGCCAGCAGTGACAGGGGCAATCAGCCCCAGCATTTT. Translated, it gives CASSDRGNQPQHF.

The chain couples TRBV6-5 to TRBJ1-6; no clear D gene. The CDR3 runs to 12 residues. Germline values: CDR1 MNHEY, CDR2 SVGAGI. The ends were cut back, 6 bases at V and 7 bases at J, with 7 bases in the middle. The CDR3 loop is CASRQLNSPLHF. CDR3 nucleotides: TGTGCCAGCAGGCAGTTGAATTCACCCCTCCACTTT.

J is TRBJ1-1 and V is TRBV21-1. TRBV21-1 is flagged as a pseudogene. The length of the CDR3 is 18 residues. The CDR3 spells CASSKVRSPTQRFAEAFF. CDR3 DNA sequence: TGTGCCAGCAGCAAAGTGAGAAGTCCCACTCAACGGTTCGCTGAAGCTTTCTTT.

The table lists this clone with a count of one. The gene calls are TRBV14 and TRBJ1-1; 9 bases match TRBD1. The CDR3 is 15 amino acids. After removal of 5 bases from V and 3 bases from J, the junction contained 7 bases not matched to a gene. Germline CDR1 and CDR2: SGHDN and FVKESK. The CDR3 coding sequence is TGTGCCAGCAGCTCATACAGGGGGCAGGACACTGAAGCTTTCTTT. This translates into CASSSYRGQDTEAFF.

This chain links TRBV6-5 with TRBJ2-7, with TRBD1 matching 9 bases. The CDR3 consists of 15 residues. J was trimmed by 5 bases and V by 7 bases; bases with no gene match: 12. Germline V gene data show CDR1 as MNHEY and CDR2 as SVGAGI. The CDR3 nucleotides read TGTGCCAGCAAAGAAGGGGACAGGGCATTCAACGAGCAGTACTTC. Encoded protein: CASKEGDRAFNEQYF.

The chain links TRBV19 to TRBJ2-7, with D possibly TRBD1 on 6 matching bases. CDR1 and CDR2 (germline): LNHDA, SQIVND (reference sequence). The CDR3 is made up of 17 amino acids. Deletions cut 5 bases from V and 4 bases from J, with 24 bases between. CDR3 amino acids: CASSSIPFPGAIYEQYF. The CDR3 DNA is TGTGCCAGTAGTTCGATTCCCTTCCCAGGGGCGATTTACGAGCAGTACTTC.

The genes are TRBV6-5 and TRBJ1-2; D possibly corresponds to TRBD1 (5 bases). Germline V gene data show CDR1 as MNHEY and CDR2 as SVGAGI. The V end was cut by 8 bases, the J end by 5 bases, with 15 bases between. This CDR3 has 13 residues. CDR3 DNA sequence: TGTGCCAGCGTGGGGGGACGGTCTTATGGCTACACCTTC. Translating gives CASVGGRSYGYTF.

This chain connects TRBV5-1 to TRBJ2-6; TRBD2 matches 7 bases. V shed 0 bases, J shed 1 base, and the junction held 7 bases outside the gene matches. Germline CDR1 and CDR2: SGHRS and YFSETQ. The CDR3 sequence is 18 residues long. The CDR3 is CASSLEQMGGSGANVLTF. CDR3 nucleotide sequence: TGCGCCAGCAGCTTGGAACAGATGGGAGGGTCTGGGGCCAACGTCCTGACTTTC.

The V gene is TRBV7-2, the J gene TRBJ1-2; 11 nucleotides match TRBD1. The ends lost 5 bases at V and 5 bases at J; junction bases unmatched: 4. CDR3 length: 14 amino acids. The germline V gene has CDR1 SGHTA and CDR2 FQGNSA. The CDR3 DNA reads as TGTGCCAGCAGCGCGGACAGGGGGCGGTATGGCTACACCTTC. Amino acids: CASSADRGRYGYTF.

With respect to this clone: Relative to the germline gene, one junction end is altered; a read error may explain this. The gene calls are TRBV6-1 and TRBJ1-5; possible D gene TRBD1, 5 bases. CDR3 length equals 14 residues. Looked up from germline, CDR1 is MNHNS and CDR2 is SASEGT. Here the CDR3 DNA reads TGTGCCAGCAATGAAAACAGGATGGATCAGCCCCAGCATTTT. Translating gives CASNENRMDQPQHF.

The chain uses TRBV20-1 and TRBJ1-2; TRBD1 is a possible D gene (5 bases). The CDR3 length is 11 residues. Trimming removed 3 bases from V and 8 bases from J, with 10 bases in between. Germline assignment: CDR1 DFQATT and CDR2 SNEGSKA (reference sequence). The CDR3 sequence: CSASSGKGYTF. CDR3 bases: TGCAGTGCTAGCTCAGGGAAAGGCTACACCTTC.

The chain has TRBV5-4 and TRBJ1-2; possibly TRBD1 for D (6 bases). The length of the CDR3 is 15 residues. Trimming stripped 1 base from V and 3 bases from J, with 13 bases between. Per germline, CDR1 SGHNT and CDR2 YYREEE (reference sequence). CDR3 region: CASSLWGRPDYGYTF. CDR3 bases: TGTGCCAGCAGCTTGTGGGGGCGACCAGACTATGGCTACACCTTC.

This clone appeared a single time. This chain connects TRBV30 to TRBJ2-3; 8 bases map to TRBD2. Per germline, CDR1 GTSNPN and CDR2 SVGIG (reference sequence). Trimming took 1 base from V and 2 from J; bases not matched to a gene: 5. CDR3 length: 15 amino acids. This CDR3 reads CAWSGGLAYTDTQYF. The CDR3 DNA reads as TGTGCCTGGAGTGGAGGACTAGCTTACACAGATACGCAGTATTTT.

The CDR3 DNA sequence: TGTGCCAGCAGCAACAGGGGCGATTCGTTCACTGAAGCTTTCTTT. Translation gives CASSNRGDSFTEAFF. V gene TRBV7-9 combines with J gene TRBJ1-1; 7 bases agree with TRBD1. Germline V gene data show CDR1 as SEHNR and CDR2 as FQNEAQ (reference sequence). The V and J ends lost 5 bases and 4 bases, in that order; junction bases with no gene match: 10. The CDR3 has 15 residues.

The V call is TRBV29-1, the J call TRBJ2-2, with a tentative D call TRBD2 (6 bases). The CDR3 runs 12 residues. Germline values: CDR1 SQVTM, CDR2 ANQGSEA. Trimming pared 7 bases from V and 6 bases from J, leaving 12 bases between. CDR3 protein: CSGGGIAGELFF. The DNA of the CDR3 is TGCAGCGGCGGAGGGATAGCCGGGGAGCTGTTTTTT.

The chain has TRBV5-1 and TRBJ2-6; possibly TRBD1 for D (5 bases). Between the trimmed V and J ends, which lost 4 bases and 1 base, there was a span of 15 bases. The CDR3 consists of 17 residues. CDR1 SGHRS and CDR2 YFSETQ come from the germline V gene. CDR3 protein: CASSPVTGLSGANVLTF. Written as DNA, the CDR3 is TGCGCCAGCAGCCCAGTAACAGGTCTTTCTGGGGCCAACGTCCTGACTTTC.

The gene calls are TRBV10-3 and TRBJ1-2; unclear D gene. CDR3 size: 12 residues. Germline V lookup: CDR1 ENHRY, CDR2 SYGVKD. Trimming pared 0 bases from V and 6 bases from J, leaving 5 bases between. Written as DNA, the CDR3 is TGTGCCATCAGTGAGTCCCAGGATGGCTACACCTTC. Its translation: CAISESQDGYTF.

This clone was picked up one time. This chain links TRBV5-1 with TRBJ2-4, with TRBD1 identical over 9 bases. In germline, CDR1 is SGHRS, CDR2 YFSETQ. The junction had 0 bases not matched to a gene; V was cut back by 0 bases and J by 5 bases. This CDR3 is built from 14 residues. The CDR3 here is CASSLGTGENIQYF. CDR3 bases: TGCGCCAGCAGCTTGGGGACAGGGGAAAACATTCAGTACTTC.